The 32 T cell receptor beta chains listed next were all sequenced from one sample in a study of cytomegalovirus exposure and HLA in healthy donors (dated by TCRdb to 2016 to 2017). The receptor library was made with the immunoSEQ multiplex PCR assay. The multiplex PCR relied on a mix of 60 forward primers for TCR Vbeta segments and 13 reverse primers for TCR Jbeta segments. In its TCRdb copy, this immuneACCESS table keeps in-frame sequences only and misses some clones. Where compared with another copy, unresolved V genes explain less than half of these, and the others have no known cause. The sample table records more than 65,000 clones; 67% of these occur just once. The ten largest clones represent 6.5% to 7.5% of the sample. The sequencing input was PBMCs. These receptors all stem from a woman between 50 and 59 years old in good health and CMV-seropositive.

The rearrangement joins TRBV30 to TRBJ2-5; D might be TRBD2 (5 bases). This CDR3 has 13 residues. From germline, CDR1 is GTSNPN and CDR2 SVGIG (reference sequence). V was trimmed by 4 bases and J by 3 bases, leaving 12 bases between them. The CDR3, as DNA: TGTGCCTGGAAAGGAGGTGGAAAAGAGACCCAGTACTTC. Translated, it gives CAWKGGGKETQYF.

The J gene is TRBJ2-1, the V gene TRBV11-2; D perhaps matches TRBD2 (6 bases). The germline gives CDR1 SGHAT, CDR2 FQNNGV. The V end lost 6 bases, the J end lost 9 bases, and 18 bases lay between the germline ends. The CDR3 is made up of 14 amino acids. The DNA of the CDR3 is TGTGCCAGCAGTTATGGAGCGGGTCAGGTTGAGCAGTTCTTC. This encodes CASSYGAGQVEQFF.

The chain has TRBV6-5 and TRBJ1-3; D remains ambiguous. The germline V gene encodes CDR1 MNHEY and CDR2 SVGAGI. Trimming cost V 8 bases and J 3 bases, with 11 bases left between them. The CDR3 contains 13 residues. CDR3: CASYRGFGNTIYF. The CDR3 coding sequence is TGTGCCAGCTATCGCGGCTTTGGAAACACCATATATTTT.

DNA of the CDR3: TGCGCCAGCAGCTTAAAGACAGCCACGAACACTGAAGCTTTCTTT. Protein sequence: CASSLKTATNTEAFF. The gene calls are TRBV5-1 and TRBJ1-1; a weak D match, TRBD1 (5 bases). From germline, CDR1 is SGHRS and CDR2 YFSETQ. The CDR3 contains 15 residues. V was trimmed by 2 bases and J by 1 base, leaving 12 bases between them.

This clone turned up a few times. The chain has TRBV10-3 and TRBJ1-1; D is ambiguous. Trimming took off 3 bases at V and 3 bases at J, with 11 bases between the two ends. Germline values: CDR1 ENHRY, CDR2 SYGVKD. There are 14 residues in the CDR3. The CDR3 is CAISDPSRDTEAFF. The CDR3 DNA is TGTGCCATCAGTGACCCAAGCCGGGACACTGAAGCTTTCTTT.

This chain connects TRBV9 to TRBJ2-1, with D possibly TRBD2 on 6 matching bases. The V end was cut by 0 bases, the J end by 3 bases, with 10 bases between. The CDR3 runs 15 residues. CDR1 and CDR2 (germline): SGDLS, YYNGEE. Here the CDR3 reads CASSVDWGDYNEQFF. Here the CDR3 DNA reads TGTGCCAGCAGCGTAGATTGGGGGGACTACAATGAGCAGTTCTTC.

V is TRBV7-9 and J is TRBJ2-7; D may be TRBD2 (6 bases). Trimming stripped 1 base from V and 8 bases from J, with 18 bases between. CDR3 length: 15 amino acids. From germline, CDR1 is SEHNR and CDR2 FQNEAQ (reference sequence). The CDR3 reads CASSLVREDLAKQYF. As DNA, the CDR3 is TGTGCCAGCAGCTTAGTAAGGGAGGACCTTGCCAAGCAGTACTTC.

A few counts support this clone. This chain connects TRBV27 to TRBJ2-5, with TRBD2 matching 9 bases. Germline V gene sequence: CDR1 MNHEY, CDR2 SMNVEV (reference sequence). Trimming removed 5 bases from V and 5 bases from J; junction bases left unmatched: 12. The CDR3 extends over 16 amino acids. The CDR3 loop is CASSPRPSGGWETQYF. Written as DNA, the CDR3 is TGTGCCAGCAGTCCCAGGCCCAGCGGGGGGTGGGAGACCCAGTACTTC.

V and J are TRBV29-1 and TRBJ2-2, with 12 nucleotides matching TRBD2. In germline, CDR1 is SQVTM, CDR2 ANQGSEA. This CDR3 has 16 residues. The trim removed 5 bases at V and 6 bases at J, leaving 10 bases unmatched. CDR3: CSVLAGGPRGSGELFF. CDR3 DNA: TGCAGCGTTCTAGCGGGGGGGCCGAGAGGGTCCGGGGAGCTGTTTTTT.

CDR3: CATSRGTGGNGYTF. CDR3 nucleotide sequence: TGTGCCACCAGCAGGGGAACGGGGGGCAACGGCTACACCTTC. The genes are TRBV15 and TRBJ1-2, with a tentative D call TRBD1 (6 bases). The CDR3 covers 14 residues. V shed 3 bases and J shed 8 bases, with 16 bases lying between them. Germline loops: CDR1 LNHNV, CDR2 YYDKDF (reference sequence).

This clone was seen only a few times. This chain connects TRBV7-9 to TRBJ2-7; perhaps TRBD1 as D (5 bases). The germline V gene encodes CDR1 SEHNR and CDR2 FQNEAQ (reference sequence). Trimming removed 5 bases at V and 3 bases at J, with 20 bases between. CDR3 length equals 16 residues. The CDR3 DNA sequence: TGTGCCAGCAGCCCACCTATCGGCCAGGGCAACTACGAGCAGTACGTC. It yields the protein CASSPPIGQGNYEQYV.

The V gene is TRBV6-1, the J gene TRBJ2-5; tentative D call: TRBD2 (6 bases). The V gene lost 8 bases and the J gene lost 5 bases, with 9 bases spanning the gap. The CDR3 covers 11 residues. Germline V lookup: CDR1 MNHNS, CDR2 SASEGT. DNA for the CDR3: TGTGCCAGCGGGGGGAGGGAGACCCAGTACTTC. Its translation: CASGGRETQYF.

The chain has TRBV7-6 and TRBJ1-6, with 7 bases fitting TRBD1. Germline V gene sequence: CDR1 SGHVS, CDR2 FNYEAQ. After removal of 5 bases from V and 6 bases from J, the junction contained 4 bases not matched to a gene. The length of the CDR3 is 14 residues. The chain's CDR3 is CASSPNRGNSPLHF. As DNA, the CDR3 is TGTGCCAGCAGCCCAAACAGGGGTAATTCACCCCTCCACTTT.

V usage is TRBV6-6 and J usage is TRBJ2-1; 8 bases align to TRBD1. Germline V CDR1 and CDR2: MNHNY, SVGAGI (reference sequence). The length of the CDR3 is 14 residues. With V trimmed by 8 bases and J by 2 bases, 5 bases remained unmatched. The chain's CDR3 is CASYRGLTYNEQFF. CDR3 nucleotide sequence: TGTGCCAGCTACAGGGGGTTGACCTACAATGAGCAGTTCTTC.

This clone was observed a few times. This CDR3 reads CASSTRIQPQHF. The CDR3 coding sequence is TGTGCCAGCAGTACACGCATTCAGCCCCAGCATTTT. The chain joins TRBV6-1 to TRBJ1-5; D is undetermined. The CDR3 runs to 12 residues. Trimming cost V 5 bases and J 6 bases, with 8 bases left between them. Looked up from germline, CDR1 is MNHNS and CDR2 is SASEGT.

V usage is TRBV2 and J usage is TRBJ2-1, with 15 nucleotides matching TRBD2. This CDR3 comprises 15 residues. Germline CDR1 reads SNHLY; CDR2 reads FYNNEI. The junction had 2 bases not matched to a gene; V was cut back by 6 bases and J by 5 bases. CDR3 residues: CASRGTSGGNNEQFF. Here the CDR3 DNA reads TGTGCCAGCAGAGGGACTAGCGGGGGGAACAATGAGCAGTTCTTC.

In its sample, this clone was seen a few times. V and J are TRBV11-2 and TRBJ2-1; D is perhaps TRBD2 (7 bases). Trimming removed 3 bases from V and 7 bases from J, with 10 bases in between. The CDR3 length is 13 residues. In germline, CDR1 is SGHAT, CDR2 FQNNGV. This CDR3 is CASSFGGPNEQFF. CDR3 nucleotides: TGTGCCAGCAGCTTCGGGGGGCCAAATGAGCAGTTCTTC.

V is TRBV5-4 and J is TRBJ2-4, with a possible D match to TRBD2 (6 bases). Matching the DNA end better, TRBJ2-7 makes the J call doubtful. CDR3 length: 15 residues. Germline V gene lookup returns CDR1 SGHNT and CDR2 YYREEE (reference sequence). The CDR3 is CASSFTSRPPYEQYF. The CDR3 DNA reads TGTGCCAGCAGCTTTACTAGCCGCCCCCCCTACGAGCAGTACTTC.

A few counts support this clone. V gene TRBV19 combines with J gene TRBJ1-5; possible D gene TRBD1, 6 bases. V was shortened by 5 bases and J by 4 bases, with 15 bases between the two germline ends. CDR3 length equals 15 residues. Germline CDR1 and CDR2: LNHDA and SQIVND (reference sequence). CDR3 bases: TGTGCCAGTAGTTACCTATCAACAGGGAATCAGCCCCAGCATTTT. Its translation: CASSYLSTGNQPQHF.

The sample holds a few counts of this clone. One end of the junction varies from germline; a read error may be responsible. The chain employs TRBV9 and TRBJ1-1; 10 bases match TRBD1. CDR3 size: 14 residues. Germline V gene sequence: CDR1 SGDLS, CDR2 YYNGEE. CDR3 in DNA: TGTGCCAGCAACGTAGGGGGACAGGGGTTTGAAGCTTTCTTT. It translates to CASNVGGQGFEAFF.

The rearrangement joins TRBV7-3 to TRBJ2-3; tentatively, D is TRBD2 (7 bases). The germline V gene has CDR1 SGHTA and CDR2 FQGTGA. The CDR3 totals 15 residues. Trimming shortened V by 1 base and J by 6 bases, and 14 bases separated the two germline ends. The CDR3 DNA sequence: TGTGCCAGCAGCTTAAGTGGGGGGGCTTCGGATACGCAGTATTTT. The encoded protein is CASSLSGGASDTQYF.

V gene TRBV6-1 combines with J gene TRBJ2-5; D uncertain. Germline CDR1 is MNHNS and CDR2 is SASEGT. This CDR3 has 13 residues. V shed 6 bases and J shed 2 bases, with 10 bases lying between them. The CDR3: CASSPLQQETQYF. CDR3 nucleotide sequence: TGTGCCAGCAGCCCCTTGCAGCAAGAGACCCAGTACTTC.

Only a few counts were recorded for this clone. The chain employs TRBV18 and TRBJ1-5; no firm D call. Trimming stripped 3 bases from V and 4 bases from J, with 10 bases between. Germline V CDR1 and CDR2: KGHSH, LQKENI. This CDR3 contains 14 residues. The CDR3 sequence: CASSPQDGNQPQHF. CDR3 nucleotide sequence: TGTGCCAGCTCACCCCAGGATGGGAATCAGCCCCAGCATTTT. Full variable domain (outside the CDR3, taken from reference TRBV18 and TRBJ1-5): NAGVMQNPRHLVRRRGQEARLRCSPMKGHSHVYWYRQLPEEGLKFMVYLQKENIIDESGMPKERFSAEFPKEGPSILRIQQVVRGDSAAYFCASSPQDGNQPQHFGDGTRLSIL.

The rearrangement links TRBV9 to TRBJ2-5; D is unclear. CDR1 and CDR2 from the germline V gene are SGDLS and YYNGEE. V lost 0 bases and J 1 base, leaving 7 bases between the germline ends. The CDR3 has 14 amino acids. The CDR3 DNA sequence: TGTGCCAGCAGCGTAGACCCCGGCCAAGAGACCCAGTACTTC. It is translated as CASSVDPGQETQYF.

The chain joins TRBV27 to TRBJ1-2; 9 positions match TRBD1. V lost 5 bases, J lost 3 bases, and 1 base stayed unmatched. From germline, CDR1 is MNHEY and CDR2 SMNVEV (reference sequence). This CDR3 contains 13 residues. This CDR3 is CASSTGGYYGYTF. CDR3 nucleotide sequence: TGTGCCAGCAGTACAGGGGGCTACTATGGCTACACCTTC.

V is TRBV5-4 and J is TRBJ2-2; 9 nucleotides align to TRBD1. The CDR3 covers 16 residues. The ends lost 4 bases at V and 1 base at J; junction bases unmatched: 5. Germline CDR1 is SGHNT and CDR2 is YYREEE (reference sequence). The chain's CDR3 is CASSQGQGMNTGELFF. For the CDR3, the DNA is TGTGCCAGCAGCCAGGGACAGGGAATGAACACCGGGGAGCTGTTTTTT. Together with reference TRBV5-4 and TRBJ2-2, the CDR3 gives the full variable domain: ETGVTQSPTHLIKTRGQQVTLRCSSQSGHNTVSWYQQALGQGPQFIFQYYREEENGRGNFPPRFSGLQFPNYSSELNVNALELDDSALYLCASSQGQGMNTGELFFGEGSRLTVL.

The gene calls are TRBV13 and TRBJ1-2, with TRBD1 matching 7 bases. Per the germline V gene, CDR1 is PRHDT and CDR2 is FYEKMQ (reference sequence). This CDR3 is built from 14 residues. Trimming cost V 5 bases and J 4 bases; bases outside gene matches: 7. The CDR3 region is CASSLSQGIYGYTF. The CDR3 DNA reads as TGTGCCAGCAGCCTATCACAGGGGATCTATGGCTACACCTTC.

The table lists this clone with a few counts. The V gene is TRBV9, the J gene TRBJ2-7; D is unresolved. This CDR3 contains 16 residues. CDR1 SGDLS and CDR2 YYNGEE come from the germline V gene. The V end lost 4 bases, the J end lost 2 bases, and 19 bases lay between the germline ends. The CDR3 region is CASSNYQTTPAYEQYF. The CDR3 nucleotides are TGTGCCAGCAGCAACTACCAAACCACCCCCGCCTACGAGCAGTACTTC.

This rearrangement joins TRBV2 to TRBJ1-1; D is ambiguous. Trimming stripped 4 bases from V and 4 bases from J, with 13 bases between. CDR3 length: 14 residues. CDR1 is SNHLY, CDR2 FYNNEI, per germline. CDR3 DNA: TGTGCCAGCAGTGGTTCGGAGGTGAGCACTGAAGCTTTCTTT. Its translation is CASSGSEVSTEAFF.

CDR3 sequence reads: CASSLGPRGGNSNQPQHF. As DNA, the CDR3 is TGTGCCAGCAGCTTAGGCCCCCGGGGAGGAAATAGCAATCAGCCCCAGCATTTT. This chain connects TRBV7-9 to TRBJ1-5; D not certain. Trimming stripped 1 base from V and 0 bases from J, with 16 bases between. This CDR3 contains 18 residues. CDR1 is SEHNR and CDR2 is FQNEAQ in the germline V gene (reference sequence).

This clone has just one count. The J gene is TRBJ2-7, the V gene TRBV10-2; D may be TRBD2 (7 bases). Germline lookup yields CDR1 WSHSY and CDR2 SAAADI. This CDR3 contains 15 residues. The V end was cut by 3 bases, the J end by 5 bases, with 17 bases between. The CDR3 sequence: CASSEAPGGLNEQYF. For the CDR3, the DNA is TGCGCCAGCAGTGAAGCCCCCGGGGGGCTAAACGAGCAGTACTTC.

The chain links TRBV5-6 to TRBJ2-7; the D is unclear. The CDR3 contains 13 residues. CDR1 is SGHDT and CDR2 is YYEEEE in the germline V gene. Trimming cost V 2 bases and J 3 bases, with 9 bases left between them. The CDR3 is CASSLTRYYEQYF. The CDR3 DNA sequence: TGTGCCAGCAGCTTAACCAGGTACTACGAGCAGTACTTC. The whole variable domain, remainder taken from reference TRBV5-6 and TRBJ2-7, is DAGVTQSPTHLIKTRGQQVTLRCSPKSGHDTVSWYQQALGQGPQFIFQYYEEEERQRGNFPDRFSGHQFPNYSSELNVNALLLGDSALYLCASSLTRYYEQYFGPGTRLTVT.